This note documents a single TCR beta chain sequence. It lacks a known antigen. The sample holds no much larger clone one base away, and base qualities are not on file. TCRbeta CDR3 regions were amplified from genomic DNA by means of the immunoSEQ Assay, a bias-controlled multiplex PCR. The study's own analysis went as follows. The number of nucleated cells in each sample was estimated from the amplification of reference gene primers within the assay. Sequence reads were collapsed and filtered to measure the absolute abundance of every unique TCRbeta CDR3 rearrangement. For each sample, productive Simpson clonality was calculated as the square root of Simpson's diversity index over productive rearrangements. TCRdb provides this immuneACCESS table in a form limited to in-frame rearrangements. Some clones are lacking; in checked studies, under half of them reflect an unresolved V gene, and why the rest are absent is not known. From that table come the V and J calls and clone size; the DNA was used to work out D and trimming. Counted in this sample were 140,000 to 150,000 clones; roughly 80% of them appeared once. 7% to 10% of the sample goes to the ten largest clones.

Collaborating institutions collected whole blood in K2EDTA tubes following their own protocols. Collaborator samples were shipped for TCRbeta analysis as frozen whole blood, isolated PBMCs, or DNA extracted from either sample type. These data come from a study of blood T cell repertoires in COVID-19 (dated by TCRdb to between 2020 and 2021). Concerning the study at large: Collaborator samples came from the United States, Italy and Spain and covered acute and convalescent phases of COVID-19. The prospective study material was composed of cDNA or gDNA derived from T cells, B-cell-depleted T cells, or PBMCs. Deeply sampled blood TCRbeta repertoires from subjects exposed to, actively infected with, or recovered from COVID-19 were included in the dataset. The repertoires were released in a freely available public database meant as a resource for research on the immune response to SARS-CoV-2. Samples were obtained from the ongoing ImmuneRACE study (first 160 participants) and from about 1,300 subjects provided by 6 global collaborators. A de-identified subject ID, COVID-19 status, age in years and sex were almost always included in the sample metadata. Where HLA class I and class II types were available, the types were taken from metadata supplied by the sample provider, not from assay-based typing.

Summary of the overall study and its limitations: The amount of clinical and demographic metadata varied by source and participant and was provided uncurated.

The sample taken for sequencing was peripheral blood. The receptor was derived from a human donor with acute or convalescent COVID-19. The donor label of this sample is uncertain.

The CDR3 is CASSRRLGNEQYV. The nucleotide sequence is given as TGTGCCAGCAGCCGCAGACTCGGGAACGAGCAGTACGTC. The chain was built from TRBV5-4 and TRBJ2-7; a tentative D match to TRBD2 spans 5 bases. The junction carries 13 bases between V and J, which are trimmed by 4 bases and 5 bases respectively. The germline V gene encodes CDR1 SGHNT and CDR2 YYREEE (reference sequence). From the cysteine up to the valine, the CDR3 has a length of 13 residues. Only the CDR3 region is kept as DNA, spanning 39 bases read in frame from base 1.